This T cell receptor beta chain was captured in a study of cytomegalovirus exposure and HLA in healthy donors. Study at large: T cells numbering around 200 million yielded some 120 million unique TCR beta sequences in an earlier analysis. About 85 million unique TCRs from HLA-typed donors were held in an early release of data.

Amplification used 60 Vbeta primers and 13 Jbeta primers. Libraries were prepared by immunoSEQ multiplex PCR; TCRdb keeps only in-frame clonotypes and omits some of them. The sample totals 150,000 to 200,000 clones; its top ten clones hold 1.3%. The clonotype originates from a woman aged 55-69 years in good health and CMV-seronegative. Sequencing was done on a sample of PBMCs.

Here the CDR3 DNA reads TGTGCCAGTAGTATTAGCTCGGGCTCTGGAAACACCATATATTTT. This codes for CASSISSGSGNTIYF. The V and J genes are TRBV19 and TRBJ1-3; D uncertain. CDR1 and CDR2 (germline): LNHDA, SQIVND (reference sequence). CDR3 length: 15 amino acids. Trimming took off 3 bases at V and 0 bases at J, with 9 bases between the two ends.